This T cell receptor beta chain was identified in a study of monozygotic twins with inflammatory bowel disease. General study results and limits: A lone strong IBD-associated signal or clonotype found no support.

Without any T cell sorting, total RNA was isolated from whole blood. This CDR3 has 16 amino acids. Germline V gene data show CDR1 as SGHRS and CDR2 as YFSETQ. For this clonotype: Its target is unknown.

The UMIs carried a 6-nucleotide sample barcode, and they were added by template switching. TCRdb reanalyzed the 5' RACE reads, giving one entry per CDR3 protein sequence and no DNA. This table lists some 160,000 distinct CDR3 sequences. The chain has TRBV5-1 and TRBJ2-2; absent DNA, TCRdb's TRBD1 call cannot be checked. Material: blood. This TCR was sampled from a human donor with ulcerative colitis or Crohn's disease, or a healthy co-twin of an affected twin (not recorded which). CDR3 residues: CASSLDGTTNTGELFF. Complete variable domain (other parts from reference TRBV5-1 and TRBJ2-2): KAGVTQTPRYLIKTRGQQVTLSCSPISGHRSVSWYQQTPGQGLQFLFEYFSETQRNKGNFPGRFSGRQFSNSRSEMNVSTLELGDSALYLCASSLDGTTNTGELFFGEGSRLTVL.